The TCR beta chain under discussion was sequenced for a study of shared clonotypes between healthy human individuals. Background on the study: The plates for each donor numbered three CD4 naive, three CD4 memory, two CD8 naive and one CD8 memory. Study-wide results and limits: In contrast to clonotypes shared by all four donors, non-shared clonotypes had lower generation probabilities.

This clone showed up just a few times. The antigen is undetermined. CDR3 length: 16 amino acids. The V gene's germline CDR1 is WNHNN and CDR2 SYGVQD (reference sequence). V was shortened by 0 bases and J by 2 bases, with 8 bases between the two germline ends. There were only Caucasian adults among the donors, and all lived in Nashville, Tennessee. CD45RA-negative memory and CD45RA+ naive subsets were split from the CD4+ cells. The table came from immunoSEQ multiplex PCR; TCRdb's copy has only in-frame clones and leaves some out. Among roughly 2.5 million clones, around 94% were seen once, and the ten largest hold over 0.12%.

The chain employs TRBV10-1 and TRBJ1-6; D gene unclear. Sequencing used naive CD4+ T cells sorted from blood. The subset was: CD45RA+ positively selected. The clonotype originates from a man aged 18 to 29 in good health. The CDR3 DNA follows: TGCGCCAGCAGTGAGTCGAACAGCGCCTATAATTCACCCCTCCACTTT. Its protein product is CASSESNSAYNSPLHF.